Listed below are T cell receptor beta chains from one sample, sequenced in a study of OX40 agonist ivuxolimab in advanced cancers. Repertoires were generated with immunoSEQ multiplex PCR, while TCRdb's copy carries only in-frame clones and drops some. Here the sample spans around 55,000 clones, 86% being singletons. The specimen was CD4+ or CD8+ T cells sorted from blood, collected in a trial of the OX40 agonist ivuxolimab. The source is an adult with an advanced solid tumor such as melanoma, head and neck, liver or kidney cancer. CDR3s include the opening cysteine and the closing phenylalanine or tryptophan. D genes are given only for firm matches. The size entry is marked missing in some rows and otherwise reads once, few, many or a size class.

j_call: TRBJ2-3
clone_size: -
d_call: -
v_call: TRBV4-1
cdr3_nt: TGCGCCAGCAGCCTCGAGGGGGGGGTGGTAGATACGCAGTATTTT
cdr3_aa: CASSLEGGVVDTQYF

j_call: TRBJ1-2
clone_size: -
d_call: TRBD1
v_call: TRBV7-2
cdr3_nt: TGTGCCAGCAGCTCAGCCTCCGGGACAGGGGTAAACTATGGCTACACCTTC
cdr3_aa: CASSSASGTGVNYGYTF

j_call: TRBJ2-3
clone_size: -
d_call: -
v_call: TRBV7-3
cdr3_nt: TGTGCCAGCAGCTTCCGGAGAGGTATGACTGGCACAGATACGCAGTATTTT
cdr3_aa: CASSFRRGMTGTDTQYF

j_call: TRBJ2-2
clone_size: -
d_call: -
v_call: TRBV27
cdr3_nt: TGTGCCAGCAGTTTTGGGGGGACCGGGGAGCTGTTTTTT
cdr3_aa: CASSFGGTGELFF

j_call: TRBJ1-2
clone_size: -
d_call: -
v_call: TRBV6-1
cdr3_nt: TGTGCCAGCAGTGAGAGCACACGGCCACACTATGGCTACACCTTC
cdr3_aa: CASSESTRPHYGYTF

j_call: TRBJ1-4
clone_size: once
d_call: TRBD1
v_call: TRBV15
cdr3_nt: TGTGCCACCACAGGGGGCGATGATGAAAAACTGTTTTTT
cdr3_aa: CATTGGDDEKLFF

j_call: TRBJ2-1
clone_size: -
d_call: TRBD2
v_call: TRBV4-3
cdr3_nt: TGCGCCAGCAGCCAGGGGGGGTCTTCCAATGAGCAGTTCTTC
cdr3_aa: CASSQGGSSNEQFF

j_call: TRBJ2-5
clone_size: -
d_call: -
v_call: TRBV27
cdr3_nt: TGTGCCAGCTGGCGGCCCGGTGGAATGGAGACCCAGTACTTC
cdr3_aa: CASWRPGGMETQYF

j_call: TRBJ2-2
clone_size: -
d_call: -
v_call: TRBV5-6
cdr3_nt: TGTGCCAGCAGCTTAGGTCTGTGGGGGGGCGCCGGGGAGCTGTTTTTT
cdr3_aa: CASSLGLWGGAGELFF

j_call: TRBJ2-1
clone_size: -
d_call: TRBD2
v_call: TRBV9
cdr3_nt: TGTGCCAGCAGCGTAGTTCCAGCGGGGGGCGACAATGAGCAGTTCTTC
cdr3_aa: CASSVVPAGGDNEQFF

j_call: TRBJ1-1
clone_size: -
d_call: -
v_call: TRBV25-1
cdr3_nt: TGTGCCAGCAACCCAGGGGACGGTAATACTGAAGCTTTCTTT
cdr3_aa: CASNPGDGNTEAFF

j_call: TRBJ1-1
clone_size: few
d_call: -
v_call: TRBV5-6
cdr3_nt: TGTGCCAGCAGCTTTCCAGCCCAGAACACTGAAGCTTTCTTT
cdr3_aa: CASSFPAQNTEAFF

j_call: TRBJ1-2
clone_size: -
d_call: TRBD1
v_call: TRBV16
cdr3_nt: TGTGCCAGCAGCCCATCATTTAGACAGGGTGATGGCTACACCTTC
cdr3_aa: CASSPSFRQGDGYTF

j_call: TRBJ1-5
clone_size: -
d_call: -
v_call: TRBV19
cdr3_nt: TGTGCCAGTAGTGCGACCCGGCAGTATAGCAATCAGCCCCAGCATTTT
cdr3_aa: CASSATRQYSNQPQHF

j_call: TRBJ2-3
clone_size: -
d_call: -
v_call: TRBV7-3
cdr3_nt: TGTGCCAGCAGCGCCTACGGGGGTACTAGCACAGATACGCAGTATTTT
cdr3_aa: CASSAYGGTSTDTQYF

j_call: TRBJ2-1
clone_size: few
d_call: -
v_call: TRBV11-2
cdr3_nt: TGTGCCAGCAGCCGCATCCGCGGGGTCTCCTACAATGAGCAGTTCTTC
cdr3_aa: CASSRIRGVSYNEQFF

j_call: TRBJ2-3
clone_size: -
d_call: -
v_call: TRBV6-5
cdr3_nt: TGTGCCAGCAGCTCCCTTAGTCTTAGTTGGGTGTATTTT
cdr3_aa: CASSSLSLSWVYF

j_call: TRBJ1-3
clone_size: -
d_call: -
v_call: TRBV27
cdr3_nt: TGTGCCAGCAGTCCCGGAAGAAGCGTGGTAAACACCATATATTTT
cdr3_aa: CASSPGRSVVNTIYF

j_call: TRBJ2-7
clone_size: -
d_call: TRBD1
v_call: TRBV27
cdr3_nt: TGTGCCAGCAGTTTGTGGGACAGGGCCGAGCAGTACTTC
cdr3_aa: CASSLWDRAEQYF

j_call: TRBJ1-1
clone_size: -
d_call: TRBD1
v_call: TRBV7-9
cdr3_nt: TGTGCCAGCAACCAAAAGGGACAGCTGAACACTGAAGCTTTCTTT
cdr3_aa: CASNQKGQLNTEAFF

j_call: TRBJ2-1
clone_size: -
d_call: -
v_call: TRBV7-8
cdr3_nt: TGTGCCAGCAGCCCCCAGGGGGGGGCGAGAGGGGAGCAGTTCTTC
cdr3_aa: CASSPQGGARGEQFF

j_call: TRBJ2-7
clone_size: once
d_call: -
v_call: TRBV4-1
cdr3_nt: TGCGCCAGCAGCCAAAAGGGTAGATTACACGAGCAGTACTTC
cdr3_aa: CASSQKGRLHEQYF

j_call: TRBJ1-2
clone_size: -
d_call: TRBD1
v_call: TRBV7-8
cdr3_nt: TGTGCCAGCAGCTTTAGCCAGGGGGCAGGGGTTGGCTATGGCTACACCTTC
cdr3_aa: CASSFSQGAGVGYGYTF

j_call: TRBJ2-7
clone_size: -
d_call: -
v_call: TRBV5-8
cdr3_nt: TGTGCCAGCAGCTCTTGGGAGCAGTACTTC
cdr3_aa: CASSSWEQYF

j_call: TRBJ1-3
clone_size: once
d_call: TRBD1
v_call: TRBV4-3
cdr3_nt: TGCGCCAGCAGCCAAGATAAGACAGGGGCTGGAAACACCATATATTTT
cdr3_aa: CASSQDKTGAGNTIYF

j_call: TRBJ2-1
clone_size: -
d_call: TRBD2
v_call: TRBV28
cdr3_nt: TGTGCCAGCAGTTTGCAGGACCTACTAGCGGTACATCGCAATGAGCAGTTCTTC
cdr3_aa: CASSLQDLLAVHRNEQFF

j_call: TRBJ1-1
clone_size: -
d_call: -
v_call: TRBV29-1
cdr3_nt: TGCAGCGGCCTCGGGACCCTGAACACTGAAGCTTTCTTT
cdr3_aa: CSGLGTLNTEAFF

j_call: TRBJ1-2
clone_size: -
d_call: -
v_call: TRBV15
cdr3_nt: TGTGCCACCAGCACCGGACAGCTCTATGGCTACACCTTC
cdr3_aa: CATSTGQLYGYTF

j_call: TRBJ2-1
clone_size: -
d_call: -
v_call: TRBV25-1
cdr3_nt: TGTGCCAGCAGTCCGTGGGGGGGCCTATACAATGAGCAGTTCTTC
cdr3_aa: CASSPWGGLYNEQFF

j_call: TRBJ2-7
clone_size: -
d_call: TRBD1
v_call: TRBV23-1
cdr3_nt: TGCGCCAGCAGCCCGGGACAGGGGCCCTACGAGCAGTACTTC
cdr3_aa: CASSPGQGPYEQYF

j_call: TRBJ1-6
clone_size: medium-sized
d_call: TRBD1
v_call: TRBV7-9
cdr3_nt: TGTGCCAGCAGCCAGACAGGGGGCGGTTCACCCCTCCACTTT
cdr3_aa: CASSQTGGGSPLHF

j_call: TRBJ2-2
clone_size: once
d_call: -
v_call: TRBV7-9
cdr3_nt: TGTGCCAGCAGCCACCGGGCCGGGGTAAACACCGGGGAGCTGTTTTTT
cdr3_aa: CASSHRAGVNTGELFF

j_call: TRBJ2-7
clone_size: -
d_call: -
v_call: TRBV6-6
cdr3_nt: TGTGCCAGCAGTTACTCACGAGATTCGGCCTACGAGCAGTACTTC
cdr3_aa: CASSYSRDSAYEQYF

j_call: TRBJ2-5
clone_size: once
d_call: -
v_call: TRBV27
cdr3_nt: TGTGCCAGCAGTCTACGGCGGACCCAGTACTTC
cdr3_aa: CASSLRRTQYF

j_call: TRBJ2-7
clone_size: -
d_call: -
v_call: TRBV7-9
cdr3_nt: TGTGCCAGCAGCTCTCCCAGGAAGGGCGCCTACGAGCAGTACTTC
cdr3_aa: CASSSPRKGAYEQYF

j_call: TRBJ1-2
clone_size: -
d_call: -
v_call: TRBV9
cdr3_nt: TGTGCCAGCAGCGGCCTTGCTTGGGGCTACACCTTC
cdr3_aa: CASSGLAWGYTF

j_call: TRBJ2-1
clone_size: few
d_call: -
v_call: TRBV6-5
cdr3_nt: TGTGCCAGCAGTTCCCATGAGAATGAGCAGTTCTTC
cdr3_aa: CASSSHENEQFF

j_call: TRBJ1-1
clone_size: once
d_call: -
v_call: TRBV7-9
cdr3_nt: TGTGCCAGCAGCCCACAGGGACGCCCTGAAGCTTTCTTT
cdr3_aa: CASSPQGRPEAFF

j_call: TRBJ2-5
clone_size: -
d_call: -
v_call: TRBV12-2
cdr3_nt: TGTGCAACCAGGGGATATCCCCAAGAGACCCAGTACTTC
cdr3_aa: CATRGYPQETQYF

j_call: TRBJ2-7
clone_size: -
d_call: -
v_call: TRBV11-2
cdr3_nt: TGTGCCAGCAGCTTAAGGGACAACGAGCAGTACTTC
cdr3_aa: CASSLRDNEQYF

j_call: TRBJ1-2
clone_size: -
d_call: -
v_call: TRBV27
cdr3_nt: TGTGCCAGCAGTTTTGGGGGTCATGGCTACACCTTC
cdr3_aa: CASSFGGHGYTF

j_call: TRBJ1-1
clone_size: -
d_call: -
v_call: TRBV27
cdr3_nt: TGTGCCAGCAGTTTATTGGGAGGTACTGAAGCTTTCTTT
cdr3_aa: CASSLLGGTEAFF

j_call: TRBJ2-2
clone_size: -
d_call: -
v_call: TRBV27
cdr3_nt: TGTGCCAGCAGCCCTACTCGAGGACGGGCCGTCGCGAACACCGGGGAGCTGTTTTTT
cdr3_aa: CASSPTRGRAVANTGELFF